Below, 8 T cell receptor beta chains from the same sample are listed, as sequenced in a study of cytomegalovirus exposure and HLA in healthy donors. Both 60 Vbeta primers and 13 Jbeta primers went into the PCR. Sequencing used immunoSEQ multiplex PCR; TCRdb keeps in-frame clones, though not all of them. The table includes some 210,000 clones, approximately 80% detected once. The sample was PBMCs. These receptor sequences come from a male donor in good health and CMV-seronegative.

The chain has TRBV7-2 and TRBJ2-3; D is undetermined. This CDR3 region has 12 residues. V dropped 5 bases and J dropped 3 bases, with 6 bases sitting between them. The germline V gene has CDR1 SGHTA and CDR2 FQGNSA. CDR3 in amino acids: CASSRATDTQYF. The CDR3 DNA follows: TGTGCCAGCAGCCGAGCAACAGATACGCAGTATTTT.

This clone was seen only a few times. The CDR3 DNA sequence: TGCGCCAGCAGCCAAGCTGGACAGCCCCAAGAGACCCAGTACTTC. It encodes CASSQAGQPQETQYF. The chain joins TRBV4-1 to TRBJ2-5; D is perhaps TRBD1 (6 bases). Germline CDR1 reads MGHRA; CDR2 reads YSYEKL. CDR3 length: 15 amino acids. Trimming removed 1 base from V and 1 base from J, with 10 bases in between.

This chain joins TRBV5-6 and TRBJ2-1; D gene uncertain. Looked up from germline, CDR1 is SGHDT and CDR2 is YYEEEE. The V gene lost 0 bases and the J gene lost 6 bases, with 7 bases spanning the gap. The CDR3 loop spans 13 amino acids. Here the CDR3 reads CASSLAQINEQFF. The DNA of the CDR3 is TGTGCCAGCAGCTTGGCACAGATCAATGAGCAGTTCTTC.

This CDR3 reads CASSQDWWQGTYTEAFF. The DNA for the CDR3 is TGTGCCAGCAGCCAAGATTGGTGGCAGGGGACCTACACTGAAGCTTTCTTT. The V call is TRBV14, the J call TRBJ1-1, with D possibly TRBD1 on 6 matching bases. The CDR3 has 17 residues. Germline assignment: CDR1 SGHDN and CDR2 FVKESK. V lost 0 bases and J 3 bases, leaving 17 bases between the germline ends.

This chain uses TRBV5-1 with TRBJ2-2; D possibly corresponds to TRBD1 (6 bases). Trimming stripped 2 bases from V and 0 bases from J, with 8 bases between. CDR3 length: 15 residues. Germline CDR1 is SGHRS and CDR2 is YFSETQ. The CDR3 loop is CASSLGGANTGELFF. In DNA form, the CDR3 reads TGCGCCAGCAGCTTAGGGGGAGCGAACACCGGGGAGCTGTTTTTT.

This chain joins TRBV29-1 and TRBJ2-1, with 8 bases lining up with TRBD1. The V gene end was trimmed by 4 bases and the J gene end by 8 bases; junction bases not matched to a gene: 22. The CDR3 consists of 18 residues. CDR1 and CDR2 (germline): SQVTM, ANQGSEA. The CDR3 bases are TGCAGCGTTGCTAAGAGGGCTTCCGGGACAGGTTATATCTATGAGCAGTTCTTC. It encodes CSVAKRASGTGYIYEQFF.

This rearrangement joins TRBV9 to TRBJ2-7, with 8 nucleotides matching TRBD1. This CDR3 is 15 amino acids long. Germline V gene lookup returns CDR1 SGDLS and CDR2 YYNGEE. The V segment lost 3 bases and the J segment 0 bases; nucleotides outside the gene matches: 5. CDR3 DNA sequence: TGTGCCAGCAGCGGGACCGGGACAGGCTCCTACGAGCAGTACTTC. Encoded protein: CASSGTGTGSYEQYF.

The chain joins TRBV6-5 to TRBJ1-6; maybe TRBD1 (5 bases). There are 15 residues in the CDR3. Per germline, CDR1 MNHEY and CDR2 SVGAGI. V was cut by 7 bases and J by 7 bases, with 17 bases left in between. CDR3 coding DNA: TGTGCCAGCACCCCTCGCGGGGCGGCGAATTCACCCCTCCACTTT. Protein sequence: CASTPRGAANSPLHF.